Shown below are 5 T cell receptor beta chains from a single sample sequenced in a study of Ad26.COV2.S vaccination and SARS-CoV-2 variants. Treatment defined: around 19 received Ad26.COV2.S at low or high dose, single or two shots; roughly 5 received placebo; per-sample allocation not given. The samples date from day 63 after the first vaccine or placebo injection. Sequencing used immunoSEQ multiplex PCR; TCRdb keeps in-frame clones, though not all of them. Here the sample spans about 320,000 clones, 70% to 90% being singletons. The source was peripheral blood, collected in a trial of Ad26.COV2.S vaccine versus placebo. The receptors here all came from a person between 18 and 65 years old who received the Ad26.COV2.S COVID-19 vaccine or a placebo.

The V gene is TRBV3-1 (or the pseudogene TRBV3-2), the J gene TRBJ2-5; 10 bases agree with TRBD1. Germline CDR1 reads LGHDT; CDR2 reads YNNKEL (reference sequence). V trimming: 2 bases; J trimming: 0 bases; junction bases outside the gene matches: 6. This CDR3 has 17 residues. As DNA, the CDR3 is TGTGCCAGCAGCCAAAGGGACAGGGGAAGGGACCAAGAGACCCAGTACTTC. Its translation is CASSQRDRGRDQETQYF.

This clone was seen once. V is TRBV7-8 and J is TRBJ2-7; no clear D. The CDR3 runs to 14 residues. Germline assignment: CDR1 SGHVS and CDR2 FQNEAQ. Trimming stripped 5 bases from V and 2 bases from J, with 13 bases between. The CDR3 DNA follows: TGTGCCAGCAGCCCCCGTCGGCTCCCCTACGAGCAGTACTTC. It is translated as CASSPRRLPYEQYF.

In its sample, this clone was seen a few times. This sequence joins TRBV12-3 or TRBV12-4 and TRBJ2-3, with D possibly being TRBD2 (5 bases). CDR3 size: 12 residues. Trimming cost V 4 bases and J 6 bases, with 8 bases left between them. DNA of the CDR3: TGTGCCAGCAGTTCACTAGGCGATACGCAGTATTTT. It translates to CASSSLGDTQYF.

V is TRBV19 and J is TRBJ2-2, with D maybe TRBD1 (6 bases). This CDR3 has 17 residues. Deletions cut 1 base from V and 1 base from J, with 13 bases between. Germline CDR1 and CDR2: LNHDA and SQIVND (reference sequence). DNA for the CDR3: TGTGCCAGTAGTATAGGCTGGGGGCGAGGGAACACCGGGGAGCTGTTTTTT. Its translation: CASSIGWGRGNTGELFF.

V is TRBV28 and J is TRBJ1-2; D is perhaps TRBD1 (5 bases). The CDR3 runs 14 residues. Germline lookup yields CDR1 MDHEN and CDR2 SYDVKM. The V end was cut by 2 bases, the J end by 0 bases, with 7 bases between. This CDR3 is CASSLQGSNYGYTF. The CDR3 nucleotides are TGTGCCAGCAGTTTACAGGGTTCTAACTATGGCTACACCTTC.